This is a list of T cell receptor beta chains from one sample in a study of T-cell memory formation after mild COVID-19. TCRdb used MiXCR to reprocess the 5' RACE reads, holding one entry per CDR3 protein. This sample yields roughly 200,000 distinct CDR3 sequences, of which approximately 20% are seen a single time; roughly 2.6% belongs to the top ten. The sequenced sample consisted of PBMCs or a T cell subset sorted from them (not recorded which). The receptor source for this set is an adult woman who had mild COVID-19 (a few samples of this study predate the infection). Cell type and time point are not known. Each CDR3 is given with its conserved first and last residue. The D gene is left open where the match is weak. Clone size is stated in some rows and not others, as once, few, many or a class when expanded.

d_call: TRBD1
v_call: TRBV24-1
j_call: TRBJ2-1
clone_size: -
cdr3_nt: TGTGCCACCAGTGACTCCAGGGCAGGGGGCGAAGAGCAGTTCTTC
cdr3_aa: CATSDSRAGGEEQFF

d_call: TRBD1
v_call: TRBV3-1
j_call: TRBJ2-4
clone_size: few
cdr3_nt: TGTGCCAGCAGCCTCAGGGGGACAGGGTTATTATTCAAAAACATTCAGTACTTC
cdr3_aa: CASSLRGTGLLFKNIQYF

d_call: -
v_call: TRBV7-9
j_call: TRBJ2-2
clone_size: -
cdr3_nt: TGTGCCAGCACCCATCCGACCCGTAACACCGGGGAGCTGTTTTTT
cdr3_aa: CASTHPTRNTGELFF

d_call: -
v_call: TRBV5-4
j_call: TRBJ1-2
clone_size: many
cdr3_nt: TGTGCCAGCAGCTTGAAGGAGGAGAGCTATGGCTACACCTTC
cdr3_aa: CASSLKEESYGYTF

d_call: -
v_call: TRBV10-3
j_call: TRBJ2-5
clone_size: few
cdr3_nt: TGTGCCATCACCAACAAGGCAGAAGAGACCCAGTACTTC
cdr3_aa: CAITNKAEETQYF

d_call: -
v_call: TRBV12-3/TRBV12-4
j_call: TRBJ2-3
clone_size: many
cdr3_nt: TGTGCCAGCAGGCGGGGTGCCAGCACAGATACGCAGTATTTT
cdr3_aa: CASRRGASTDTQYF

d_call: -
v_call: TRBV7-9
j_call: TRBJ1-2
clone_size: -
cdr3_nt: TGTGCCAGCAGCCCCGGAACGAACTATGGCTACACCTTC
cdr3_aa: CASSPGTNYGYTF

d_call: -
v_call: TRBV12-3/TRBV12-4
j_call: TRBJ2-5
clone_size: -
cdr3_nt: TGTGCCAGCAGTTCCTTGGAGACCCAGTACTTC
cdr3_aa: CASSSLETQYF

d_call: TRBD2
v_call: TRBV20-1
j_call: TRBJ2-7
clone_size: -
cdr3_nt: TGCAGTGCTACTGGACTAGCGGGGGGGCCGGGGAACTTC
cdr3_aa: CSATGLAGGPGNF

d_call: -
v_call: TRBV20-1
j_call: TRBJ1-2
clone_size: -
cdr3_nt: TGCAGTGCTAGAGCGGTAGAAGGAGAAGGCTACACCTTC
cdr3_aa: CSARAVEGEGYTF

d_call: -
v_call: TRBV6-6
j_call: TRBJ2-1
clone_size: few
cdr3_nt: TGTGCCAGCAGGGGGGTTTTGCGAGACCGCACACCCTACAATGAGCAGTTCTTC
cdr3_aa: CASRGVLRDRTPYNEQFF

d_call: -
v_call: TRBV12-3/TRBV12-4
j_call: TRBJ2-2
clone_size: -
cdr3_nt: TGTGCCAGCAGTTTAAGGCTGAACACCGGGGAGCTGTTTTTT
cdr3_aa: CASSLRLNTGELFF

d_call: TRBD1
v_call: TRBV6-5
j_call: TRBJ1-1
clone_size: -
cdr3_nt: TGTGCCAGCAGTTACTGGGGATTACAGGGGCACATGAACACTGAAGCTTTCTTT
cdr3_aa: CASSYWGLQGHMNTEAFF

d_call: TRBD2
v_call: TRBV7-2
j_call: TRBJ2-5
clone_size: -
cdr3_nt: TGTGCCAGCAGCCCTAGTGGGCGACTAGCGGGGACCCAGTACTTC
cdr3_aa: CASSPSGRLAGTQYF

d_call: TRBD1
v_call: TRBV29-1
j_call: TRBJ2-7
clone_size: few
cdr3_nt: TGCAGCGTCCAGGGGGCAGGGGGCCCCAACCCGCAGTACTTC
cdr3_aa: CSVQGAGGPNPQYF

d_call: TRBD1
v_call: TRBV7-9
j_call: TRBJ2-3
clone_size: -
cdr3_nt: TGTGCCAGCAGCCGAGGACAGGACAGAGCGGGCACAGATACGCAGTATTTT
cdr3_aa: CASSRGQDRAGTDTQYF

d_call: -
v_call: TRBV29-1
j_call: TRBJ1-4
clone_size: -
cdr3_nt: TGCAGCGTCGCGGTGGGGAGCCTTAATGAAAAACTGTTTTTT
cdr3_aa: CSVAVGSLNEKLFF

d_call: -
v_call: TRBV5-1
j_call: TRBJ2-4
clone_size: many
cdr3_nt: TGCGCCAGCACCGTGGGGAGCAGTCTAGCCAAAAACATTCAGTACTTC
cdr3_aa: CASTVGSSLAKNIQYF

d_call: -
v_call: TRBV25-1
j_call: TRBJ2-6
clone_size: -
cdr3_nt: TGTGCCAGCAGTGTCCCAGGGACTGGGGCCAACGTCCTGACTTTC
cdr3_aa: CASSVPGTGANVLTF

d_call: -
v_call: TRBV20-1
j_call: TRBJ2-1
clone_size: -
cdr3_nt: TGCAGTGCTAGATATGGCATGACCTACAATGAGCAGTTCTTC
cdr3_aa: CSARYGMTYNEQFF

d_call: -
v_call: TRBV20-1
j_call: TRBJ2-5
clone_size: few
cdr3_nt: TGCAGTGCTTCCGGGACTCCCCACCGGGAGACCCAGTACTTC
cdr3_aa: CSASGTPHRETQYF

d_call: -
v_call: TRBV5-6
j_call: TRBJ1-5
clone_size: -
cdr3_nt: TGTGCCAGCAGCAAGAGATATAGCAATCAGCCCCAGCATTTT
cdr3_aa: CASSKRYSNQPQHF

d_call: TRBD2
v_call: TRBV7-8
j_call: TRBJ2-2
clone_size: -
cdr3_nt: TGTGCCAGCAGCCTCCTCCTCGCTAGCGGGGTCTCGGGCACCGGGGAGCTGTTTTTT
cdr3_aa: CASSLLLASGVSGTGELFF